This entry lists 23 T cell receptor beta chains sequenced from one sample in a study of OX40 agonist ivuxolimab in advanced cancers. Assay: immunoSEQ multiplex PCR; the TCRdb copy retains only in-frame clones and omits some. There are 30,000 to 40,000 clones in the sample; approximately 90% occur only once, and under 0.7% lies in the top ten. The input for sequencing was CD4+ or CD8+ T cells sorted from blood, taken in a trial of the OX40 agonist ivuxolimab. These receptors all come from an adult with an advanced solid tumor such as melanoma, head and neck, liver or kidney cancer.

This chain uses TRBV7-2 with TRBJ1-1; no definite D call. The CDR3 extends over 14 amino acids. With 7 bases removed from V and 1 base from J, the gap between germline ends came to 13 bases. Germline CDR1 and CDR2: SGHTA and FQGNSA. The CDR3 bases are TGTGCCAGCACTGACCGGAGGGAGAACACTGAAGCTTTCTTT. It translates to CASTDRRENTEAFF.

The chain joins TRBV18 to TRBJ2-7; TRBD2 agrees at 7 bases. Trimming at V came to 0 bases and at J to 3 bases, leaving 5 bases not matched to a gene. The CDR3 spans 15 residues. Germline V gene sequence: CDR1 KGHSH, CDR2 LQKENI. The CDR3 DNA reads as TGTGCCAGCTCACCACCGTTGGGGGGGTACTACGAGCAGTACTTC. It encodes CASSPPLGGYYEQYF.

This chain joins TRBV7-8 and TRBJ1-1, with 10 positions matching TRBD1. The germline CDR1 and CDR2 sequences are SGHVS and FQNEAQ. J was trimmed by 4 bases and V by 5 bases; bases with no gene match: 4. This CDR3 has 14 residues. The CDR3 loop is CASSLTGGRTEAFF. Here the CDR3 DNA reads TGTGCCAGCAGCCTGACAGGGGGCCGCACTGAAGCTTTCTTT.

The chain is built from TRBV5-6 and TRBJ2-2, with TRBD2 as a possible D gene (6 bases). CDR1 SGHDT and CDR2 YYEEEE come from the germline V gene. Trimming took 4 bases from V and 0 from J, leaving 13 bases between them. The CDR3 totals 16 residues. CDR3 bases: TGTGCCAGCAGCCGGGGGATTTACGCGAACACCGGGGAGCTGTTTTTT. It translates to CASSRGIYANTGELFF.

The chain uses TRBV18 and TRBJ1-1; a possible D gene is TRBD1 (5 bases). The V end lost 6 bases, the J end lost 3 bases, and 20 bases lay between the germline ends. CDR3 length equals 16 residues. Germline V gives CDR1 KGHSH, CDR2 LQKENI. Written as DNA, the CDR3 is TGTGCCAGCTCCTCGTCCGCAGGGCCCTTAGACACTGAAGCTTTCTTT. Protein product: CASSSSAGPLDTEAFF.

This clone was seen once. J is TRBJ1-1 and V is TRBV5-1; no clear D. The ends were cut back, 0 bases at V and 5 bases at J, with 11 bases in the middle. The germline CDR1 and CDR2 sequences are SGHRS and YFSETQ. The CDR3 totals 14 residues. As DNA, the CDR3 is TGCGCCAGCAGCTTGGACCGGGTGGGAACTGAAGCTTTCTTT. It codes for CASSLDRVGTEAFF.

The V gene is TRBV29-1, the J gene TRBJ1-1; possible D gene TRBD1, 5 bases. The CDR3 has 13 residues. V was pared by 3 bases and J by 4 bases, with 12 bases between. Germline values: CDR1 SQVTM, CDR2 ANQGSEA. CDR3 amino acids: CSVEGRLSTEAFF. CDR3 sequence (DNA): TGCAGCGTTGAGGGACGGCTATCCACTGAAGCTTTCTTT.

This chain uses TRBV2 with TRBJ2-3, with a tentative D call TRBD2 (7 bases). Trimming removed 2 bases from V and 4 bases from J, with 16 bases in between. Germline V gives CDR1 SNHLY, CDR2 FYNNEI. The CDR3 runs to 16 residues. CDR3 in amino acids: CASSELLGGPADTQYF. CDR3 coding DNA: TGTGCCAGCAGTGAACTACTGGGGGGGCCGGCAGATACGCAGTATTTT.

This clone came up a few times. The CDR3 DNA follows: TGTGCCATCAGTGAAGGAGGGGGGGAGCAGCCCCAGCATTTT. Its protein product is CAISEGGGEQPQHF. This chain uses TRBV10-3 with TRBJ1-5; tentatively, D is TRBD1 (6 bases). This CDR3 has 14 amino acids. The germline CDR1 and CDR2 sequences are ENHRY and SYGVKD. The ends were cut back, 3 bases at V and 7 bases at J, with 13 bases in the middle.

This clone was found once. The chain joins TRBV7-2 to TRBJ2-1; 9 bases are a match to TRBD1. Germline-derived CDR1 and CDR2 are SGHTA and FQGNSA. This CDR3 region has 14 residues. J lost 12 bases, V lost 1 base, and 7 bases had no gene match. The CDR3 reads CASSLEGGTGMQFF. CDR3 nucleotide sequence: TGTGCCAGCAGCTTAGAGGGTGGGACAGGGATGCAGTTCTTC.

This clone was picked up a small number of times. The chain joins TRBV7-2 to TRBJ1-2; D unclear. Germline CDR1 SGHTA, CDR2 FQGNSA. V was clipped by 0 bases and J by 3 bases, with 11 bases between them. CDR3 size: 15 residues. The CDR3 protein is CASSLAGGDYYGYTF. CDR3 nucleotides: TGTGCCAGCAGCTTAGCGGGAGGAGACTACTATGGCTACACCTTC.

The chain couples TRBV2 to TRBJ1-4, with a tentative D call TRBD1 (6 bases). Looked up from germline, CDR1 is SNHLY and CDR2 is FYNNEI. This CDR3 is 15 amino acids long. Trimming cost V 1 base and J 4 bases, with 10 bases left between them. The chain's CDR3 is CASSEDREGNEKLFF. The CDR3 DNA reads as TGTGCCAGCAGTGAAGACAGGGAAGGTAATGAAAAACTGTTTTTT. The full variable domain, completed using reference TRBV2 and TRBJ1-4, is EPEVTQTPSHQVTQMGQEVILRCVPISNHLYFYWYRQILGQKVEFLVSFYNNEISEKSEIFDDQFSVERPDGSNFTLKIRSTKLEDSAMYFCASSEDREGNEKLFFGSGTQLSVL.

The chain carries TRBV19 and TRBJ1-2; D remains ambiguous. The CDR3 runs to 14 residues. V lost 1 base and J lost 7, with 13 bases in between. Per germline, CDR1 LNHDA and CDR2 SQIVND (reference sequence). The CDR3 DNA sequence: TGTGCCAGTAGTATAGCCGAGGGTTCGGCTGGCTACACCTTC. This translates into CASSIAEGSAGYTF.

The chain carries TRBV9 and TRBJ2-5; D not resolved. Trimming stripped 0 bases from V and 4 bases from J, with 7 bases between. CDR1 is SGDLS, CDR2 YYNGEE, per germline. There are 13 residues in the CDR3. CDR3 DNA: TGTGCCAGCAGCGTAGGAGGTTTAGAGACCCAGTACTTC. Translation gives CASSVGGLETQYF. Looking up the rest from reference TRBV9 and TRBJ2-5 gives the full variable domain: DSGVTQTPKHLITATGQRVTLRCSPRSGDLSVYWYQQSLDQGLQFLIQYYNGEERAKGNILERFSAQQFPDLHSELNLSSLELGDSALYFCASSVGGLETQYFGPGTRLLVL.

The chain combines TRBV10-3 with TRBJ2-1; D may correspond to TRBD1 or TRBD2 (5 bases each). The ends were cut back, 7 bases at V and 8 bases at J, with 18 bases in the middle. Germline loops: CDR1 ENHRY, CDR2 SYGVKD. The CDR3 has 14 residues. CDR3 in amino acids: CAITRDPGRDEQFF. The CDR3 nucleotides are TGTGCCATCACTCGGGACCCAGGCCGTGATGAGCAGTTCTTC.

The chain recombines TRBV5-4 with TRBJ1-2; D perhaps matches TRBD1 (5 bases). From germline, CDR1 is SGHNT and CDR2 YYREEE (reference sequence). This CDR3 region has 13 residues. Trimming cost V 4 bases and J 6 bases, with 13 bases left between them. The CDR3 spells CASSLQGGDGYTF. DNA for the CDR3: TGTGCCAGCAGCCTCCAGGGTGGGGATGGCTACACCTTC.

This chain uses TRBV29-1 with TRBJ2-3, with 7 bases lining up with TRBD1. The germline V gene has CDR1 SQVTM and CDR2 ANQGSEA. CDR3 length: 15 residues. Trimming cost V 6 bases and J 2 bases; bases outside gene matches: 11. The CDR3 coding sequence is TGCAGCGTCGACGGGACAGAAGGCCCCACAGATACGCAGTATTTT. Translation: CSVDGTEGPTDTQYF.

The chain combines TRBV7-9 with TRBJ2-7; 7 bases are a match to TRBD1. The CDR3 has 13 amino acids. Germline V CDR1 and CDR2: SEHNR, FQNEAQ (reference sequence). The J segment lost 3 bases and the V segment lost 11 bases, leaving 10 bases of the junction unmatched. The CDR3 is CAGGGQEHYEQYF. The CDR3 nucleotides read TGTGCCGGCGGCGGACAGGAACACTACGAGCAGTACTTC.

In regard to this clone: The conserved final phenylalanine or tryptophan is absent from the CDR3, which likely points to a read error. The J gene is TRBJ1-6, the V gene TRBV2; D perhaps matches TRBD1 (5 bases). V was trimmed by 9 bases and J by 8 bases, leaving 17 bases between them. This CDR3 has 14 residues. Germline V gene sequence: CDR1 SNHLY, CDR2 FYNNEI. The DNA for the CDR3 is TGTGCCAGTGCCCAGGGCCCGCCGGATTCACCCCTCCACCTT. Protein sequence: CASAQGPPDSPLHL.

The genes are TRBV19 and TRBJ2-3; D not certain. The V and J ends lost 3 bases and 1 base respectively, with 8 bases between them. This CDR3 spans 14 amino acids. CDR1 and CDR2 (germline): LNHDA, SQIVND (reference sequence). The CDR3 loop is CASSIRQGTDTQYF. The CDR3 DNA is TGTGCCAGTAGTATTCGGCAGGGCACAGATACGCAGTATTTT.

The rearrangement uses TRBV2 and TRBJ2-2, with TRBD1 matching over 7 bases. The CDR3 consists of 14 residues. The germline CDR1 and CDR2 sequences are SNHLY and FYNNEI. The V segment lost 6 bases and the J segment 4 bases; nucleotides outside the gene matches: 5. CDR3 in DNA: TGTGCCAGCAGGGGACAGTCGCTCACCGGGGAGCTGTTTTTT. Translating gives CASRGQSLTGELFF.

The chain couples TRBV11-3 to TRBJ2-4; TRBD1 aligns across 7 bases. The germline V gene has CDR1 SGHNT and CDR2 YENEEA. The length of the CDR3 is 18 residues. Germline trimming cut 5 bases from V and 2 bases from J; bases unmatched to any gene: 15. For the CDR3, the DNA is TGTGCCAGCAGCCCTGGACAGGTGCGTTTTTTTCCCAAAAACATTCAGTACTTC. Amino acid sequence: CASSPGQVRFFPKNIQYF.

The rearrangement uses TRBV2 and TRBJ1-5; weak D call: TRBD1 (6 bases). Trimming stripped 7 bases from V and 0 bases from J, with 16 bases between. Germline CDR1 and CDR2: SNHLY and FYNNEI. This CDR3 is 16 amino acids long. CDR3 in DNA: TGTGCCAGCAACCGAGGGGGTTCTGATAGCAATCAGCCCCAGCATTTT. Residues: CASNRGGSDSNQPQHF.